This entry lists 30 T cell receptor beta chains sequenced from one sample in a study of graft-versus-host responses after intestinal transplantation. These receptors have no identified antigens. TCRdb's copy holds only in-frame clones and misses some; the assay was immunoSEQ multiplex PCR. In the table there are tens of thousands of clones, under 95% of which are singletons. Sequences were derived from unstimulated CD8+ T cells sorted from spleen or lymph node cells, sampled before intestinal transplant. The source of these receptors is a human donor who received an intestinal transplant.

This clone has just one count. The V and J genes are TRBV5-1 and TRBJ2-7; D call uncertain. Germline-derived CDR1 and CDR2 are SGHRS and YFSETQ. Between the trimmed V and J ends, which lost 0 bases and 0 bases, there was a span of 4 bases. The CDR3 runs 13 residues. Written as DNA, the CDR3 is TGCGCCAGCAGCTTGGGTTACTCCTACGAGCAGTACTTC. Translating it yields CASSLGYSYEQYF.

This clone was seen a few times. The chain recombines TRBV29-1 with TRBJ2-7, with 8 bases that match TRBD2. There are 17 residues in the CDR3. V was pared by 4 bases and J by 3 bases, with 17 bases of the junction left unmatched. From germline, CDR1 is SQVTM and CDR2 ANQGSEA. The CDR3 spells CSVVELAATVSLYEQYF. CDR3 nucleotide sequence: TGCAGCGTTGTTGAACTAGCGGCAACGGTTTCCCTCTACGAGCAGTACTTC.

About this clone: Germline is not matched at one junction end, which may reflect a read error. The V call is TRBV10-3, the J call TRBJ1-5, with D perhaps matching TRBD1 (6 bases). The V gene's germline CDR1 is ENHRY and CDR2 SYGVKD. The CDR3 totals 16 residues. The CDR3 sequence is CTISDEPTGRNQPQHF. The CDR3 DNA follows: TGTACCATCAGCGACGAGCCGACAGGTAGAAATCAGCCCCAGCATTTT.

The chain is built from TRBV19 and TRBJ1-5; the D gene is possibly TRBD1 (6 bases). Germline V gene data show CDR1 as LNHDA and CDR2 as SQIVND (reference sequence). CDR3 size: 15 residues. Between the trimmed V and J ends, which lost 4 bases and 2 bases, there was a span of 12 bases. Here the CDR3 DNA reads TGTGCCAGTAGTACCGGGGACATGGGCAATCAGCCCCAGCATTTT. Its translation is CASSTGDMGNQPQHF.

This clone was recorded once. The chain carries TRBV6-5 and TRBJ1-1, with D unresolved. The V and J ends lost 2 bases and 5 bases respectively, with 15 bases between them. The CDR3 length is 15 residues. Germline V lookup: CDR1 MNHEY, CDR2 SVGAGI. The DNA for the CDR3 is TGTGCCAGCAGTTACGGCGACCGCCCGACAACTGAAGCTTTCTTT. Its translation: CASSYGDRPTTEAFF.

J is TRBJ2-7 and V is TRBV27; the D is unclear. CDR1 MNHEY and CDR2 SMNVEV come from the germline V gene (reference sequence). This CDR3 is built from 15 residues. Trimming took off 0 bases at V and 0 bases at J, with 9 bases between the two ends. The CDR3 loop is CASSLSGGLSYEQYF. The CDR3 region has the DNA TGTGCCAGCAGTTTATCGGGCGGCCTCTCCTACGAGCAGTACTTC.

This clone has just a few counts. The CDR3 nucleotides read TGTGCCAGCAGTTACTCGAGGCCCGAGGAAGGCGGCTACACCTTC. As protein: CASSYSRPEEGGYTF. This chain uses TRBV6-5 with TRBJ1-2; unclear D gene. The CDR3 spans 15 residues. Germline CDR1 and CDR2: MNHEY and SVGAGI. V was shortened by 0 bases and J by 8 bases, with 16 bases between the two germline ends.

The chain employs TRBV13 and TRBJ2-7, with 12 bases matching TRBD2. Germline V lookup: CDR1 PRHDT, CDR2 FYEKMQ (reference sequence). The CDR3 totals 16 residues. Losses at the gene ends were 5 bases for V and 4 bases for J; bases not matched to a gene: 9. The CDR3 loop reads CASSPTSGGVPYEQYF. The CDR3 DNA follows: TGTGCCAGCAGCCCGACTAGCGGGGGAGTTCCATACGAGCAGTACTTC.

The CDR3 sequence is CASSLEPLYEQYF. In nucleotides, the CDR3 is TGTGCCAGCAGCTTAGAGCCTTTGTACGAGCAGTACTTC. The chain has TRBV11-3 and TRBJ2-7; no clear D gene. V lost 0 bases to trimming and J lost 4 bases, with 7 bases between them. The germline V gene encodes CDR1 SGHNT and CDR2 YENEEA. The CDR3 consists of 13 residues.

The V call is TRBV7-6, the J call TRBJ2-2; 8 nucleotides match TRBD1. This CDR3 has 19 amino acids. Germline V gene sequence: CDR1 SGHVS, CDR2 FNYEAQ. V shed 2 bases, J shed 0 bases, and the junction held 11 bases outside the gene matches. CDR3 nucleotides: TGTGCCAGCAGCTTATATCGGGACAGGACTTTCCCGAACACCGGGGAGCTGTTTTTT. Residues: CASSLYRDRTFPNTGELFF.

In its sample, this clone was seen a few times. This chain uses TRBV28 with TRBJ2-7; D unresolved. Trimming stripped 6 bases from V and 0 bases from J, with 6 bases between. The CDR3 runs to 12 residues. Germline V CDR1 and CDR2: MDHEN, SYDVKM. CDR3 residues: CASSSSSYEQYF. For the CDR3, the DNA is TGTGCCAGCAGCAGCAGCTCCTACGAGCAGTACTTC.

The chain recombines TRBV30 with TRBJ2-1; tentative D call: TRBD2 (6 bases). The CDR3 sequence is 15 residues long. CDR1 and CDR2 from the germline V gene are GTSNPN and SVGIG (reference sequence). The germline V and J ends were trimmed by 4 bases and 0 bases, with 13 bases remaining between them. The CDR3 protein is CAWNPAGTSYNEQFF. The DNA for the CDR3 is TGTGCCTGGAACCCGGCGGGGACCTCCTACAATGAGCAGTTCTTC. Full variable domain (remainder filled in from reference TRBV30 and TRBJ2-1): SQTIHQWPATLVQPVGSPLSLECTVEGTSNPNLYWYRQAAGRGLQLLFYSVGIGQISSEVPQNLSASRPQDRQFILSSKKLLLSDSGFYLCAWNPAGTSYNEQFFGPGTRLTVL.

V and J are TRBV29-1 and TRBJ2-3; perhaps TRBD2 as D (6 bases). There are 17 residues in the CDR3. Per germline, CDR1 SQVTM and CDR2 ANQGSEA. V dropped 0 bases and J dropped 0 bases, with 16 bases sitting between them. The CDR3: CSVEDEVDGSSTDTQYF. CDR3 nucleotides: TGCAGCGTTGAAGATGAGGTGGACGGGAGTAGCACAGATACGCAGTATTTT.

The chain recombines TRBV7-2 with TRBJ1-4; D gene unclear. The CDR3 spans 17 residues. The germline V gene encodes CDR1 SGHTA and CDR2 FQGNSA. Trimming took off 1 base at V and 3 bases at J, with 15 bases between the two ends. The CDR3 sequence is CASSLGYLDGPNEKLFF. The DNA for the CDR3 is TGTGCCAGCAGCTTAGGGTATCTGGACGGACCTAATGAAAAACTGTTTTTT.

This chain uses TRBV9 with TRBJ2-3, with 8 positions matching TRBD2. The CDR3 is 15 amino acids. The V segment lost 5 bases and the J segment 3 bases; nucleotides outside the gene matches: 8. Germline CDR1 and CDR2: SGDLS and YYNGEE. CDR3 sequence: CASSLAGLVTDTQYF. The CDR3 DNA reads TGTGCCAGCAGTCTGGCGGGACTAGTAACAGATACGCAGTATTTT.

V is TRBV6-6 and J is TRBJ1-5, with TRBD1 as a possible D gene (6 bases). Trimming pared 8 bases from V and 7 bases from J, leaving 15 bases between. Germline CDR1 MNHNY, CDR2 SVGAGI (reference sequence). The length of the CDR3 is 13 residues. CDR3 residues: CASLAGRGQPQHF. For the CDR3, the DNA is TGTGCCAGCTTGGCAGGGAGGGGGCAGCCCCAGCATTTT.

This clone was picked up one time. This chain joins TRBV4-1 and TRBJ1-3; TRBD1 is a possible D gene (6 bases). The germline V and J ends were trimmed by 0 bases and 3 bases, with 12 bases remaining between them. CDR3 size: 16 residues. Germline loops: CDR1 MGHRA, CDR2 YSYEKL. The CDR3 spells CASSQDFGTLGNTIYF. DNA for the CDR3: TGCGCCAGCAGCCAAGATTTCGGGACACTTGGAAACACCATATATTTT.

CDR3 nucleotide sequence: TGTGCCAGCAGTTTAACCAGGAGACCCTACGAGCAGTACTTC. Its translation is CASSLTRRPYEQYF. This chain links TRBV28 with TRBJ2-7; D is undetermined. The CDR3 runs 14 residues. In germline, CDR1 is MDHEN, CDR2 SYDVKM. Trimming shortened V by 2 bases and J by 2 bases, and 10 bases separated the two germline ends.

The CDR3 reads CASSFGTAYEQYF. CDR3 sequence (DNA): TGTGCCAGCAGCTTCGGGACAGCCTACGAGCAGTACTTC. This chain connects TRBV7-9 to TRBJ2-7; 7 nucleotides match TRBD1. The CDR3 contains 13 residues. V shed 3 bases and J 2 bases; nucleotides not matched to a gene: 1. CDR1 is SEHNR and CDR2 is FQNEAQ in the germline V gene (reference sequence).

The chain couples TRBV6-5 to TRBJ2-5; 7 positions match TRBD1. Germline trimming cut 4 bases from V and 3 bases from J; bases unmatched to any gene: 5. CDR3 length: 14 amino acids. Per the germline V gene, CDR1 is MNHEY and CDR2 is SVGAGI. In DNA form, the CDR3 reads TGTGCCAGCAGTTCCATGGGACAGAAAGAGACCCAGTACTTC. Residues: CASSSMGQKETQYF.

The V and J genes are TRBV27 and TRBJ2-7, with unresolved D. V shed 5 bases and J shed 6 bases, with 11 bases lying between them. Germline V lookup: CDR1 MNHEY, CDR2 SMNVEV (reference sequence). CDR3 length: 12 residues. CDR3 loop: CASSPGPFEQYF. In DNA form, the CDR3 reads TGTGCCAGCAGTCCCGGGCCTTTCGAGCAGTACTTC.

J is TRBJ2-2 and V is TRBV5-4; 11 nucleotides match TRBD2. With 7 bases clipped from V and 6 bases from J, the junction kept 2 bases outside the gene matches. Germline V CDR1 and CDR2: SGHNT, YYREEE (reference sequence). The CDR3 is 13 amino acids. CDR3: CASRSGGAGELFF. The CDR3 DNA reads as TGTGCCAGCCGTAGCGGGGGGGCCGGGGAGCTGTTTTTT. The complete variable domain, with remaining parts taken from reference TRBV5-4 and TRBJ2-2, reads ETGVTQSPTHLIKTRGQQVTLRCSSQSGHNTVSWYQQALGQGPQFIFQYYREEENGRGNFPPRFSGLQFPNYSSELNVNALELDDSALYLCASRSGGAGELFFGEGSRLTVL.

The rearrangement uses TRBV7-6 and TRBJ1-3; D might be TRBD1 (6 bases). V was cut by 1 base and J by 0 bases, with 13 bases left in between. The CDR3 spans 17 residues. The germline V gene encodes CDR1 SGHVS and CDR2 FNYEAQ. This chain's CDR3 is CASSLVPTGPSGNTIYF. The CDR3 DNA sequence: TGTGCCAGCAGCTTAGTTCCCACAGGGCCCTCTGGAAACACCATATATTTT.

V is TRBV7-9 and J is TRBJ2-1, with 13 bases identical to TRBD2. With 4 bases clipped from V and 2 bases from J, the junction kept 8 bases outside the gene matches. Germline V lookup: CDR1 SEHNR, CDR2 FQNEAQ (reference sequence). This CDR3 comprises 18 residues. CDR3 DNA: TGTGCCAGCAGCTACGGACTAGCGGGAGACCCCCCCTACAATGAGCAGTTCTTC. Protein product: CASSYGLAGDPPYNEQFF.

The chain is built from TRBV29-1 and TRBJ2-2; D perhaps matches TRBD2 (6 bases). V dropped 6 bases and J dropped 3 bases, with 14 bases sitting between them. The CDR3 is made up of 14 amino acids. Germline V gene sequence: CDR1 SQVTM, CDR2 ANQGSEA. DNA of the CDR3: TGCAGCGTCGATACCGGGGGAGACACCGGGGAGCTGTTTTTT. This codes for CSVDTGGDTGELFF.

The sample holds one count of this clone. The V call is TRBV5-6, the J call TRBJ1-1, with a possible D match to TRBD1 (6 bases). Germline CDR1 is SGHDT and CDR2 is YYEEEE. This CDR3 has 14 amino acids. V lost 2 bases and J 0 bases, leaving 8 bases between the germline ends. CDR3 DNA sequence: TGTGCCAGCAGCTTCGGGGGCATGAACACTGAAGCTTTCTTT. Translation gives CASSFGGMNTEAFF.

The chain is built from TRBV5-1 and TRBJ2-7; 10 nucleotides line up with TRBD1. V gave up 4 bases and J gave up 6 bases; unmatched junction bases: 13. There are 16 residues in the CDR3. CDR1 is SGHRS, CDR2 YFSETQ, per germline. The CDR3 region has the DNA TGCGCCAGCAGCAGATTAGCCGGGACAGGGGATGCCGAGCAGTACTTC. Its protein is CASSRLAGTGDAEQYF.

A remark on this clone: The sample carries other DNA sequences with the same CDR3. The chain joins TRBV7-9 to TRBJ2-1, with 10 bases lining up with TRBD2. Germline V gene data show CDR1 as SEHNR and CDR2 as FQNEAQ (reference sequence). Germline trimming cut 2 bases from V and 3 bases from J; bases unmatched to any gene: 1. This CDR3 contains 15 residues. In nucleotides, the CDR3 is TGTGCCAGCAGCTTAACTAGCGGGAACTACAATGAGCAGTTCTTC. This sequence encodes CASSLTSGNYNEQFF.

This clone has only one observation. V is TRBV7-5 and J is TRBJ1-6. TRBV7-5 counts as a pseudogene. CDR3 length: 14 residues. The CDR3 reads CVRSFKGYNSPLHF. The CDR3 region has the DNA TGTGTCAGAAGCTTCAAGGGTTATAATTCACCCCTCCACTTT.

The CDR3 sequence: CASSYDREVGETQYF. The CDR3 DNA reads as TGTGCCAGCAGCTATGACAGGGAGGTAGGAGAGACCCAGTACTTC. The J gene is TRBJ2-5, the V gene TRBV28; possibly TRBD1 for D (7 bases). Trimming removed 6 bases from V and 4 bases from J, with 18 bases in between. The CDR3 is 15 residues long. The germline V gene has CDR1 MDHEN and CDR2 SYDVKM. Full variable domain (missing parts from reference TRBV28 and TRBJ2-5): DVKVTQSSRYLVKRTGEKVFLECVQDMDHENMFWYRQDPGLGLRLIYFSYDVKMKEKGDIPEGYSVSREKKERFSLILESASTNQTSMYLCASSYDREVGETQYFGPGTRLLVL.